The 24 T cell receptor beta chains given below trace back to one sample, sequenced in a study of T cells in Graves' hyperthyroidism and ophthalmopathy. The source material, RNA transcripts, was used to amplify TCR beta CDR3 regions. The HTBI primer set drove a first-round RT-PCR of the TCR CDR3. MiXCR, run by TCRdb on the multiplex PCR reads, gives a single entry per CDR3 protein. The sample records about 610,000 distinct CDR3 sequences, about a sixth being singletons. Sequences were obtained from blood. The receptors originated from a woman between 40 and 50 years old with Graves' ophthalmopathy.

The gene calls are TRBV20-1 and TRBJ2-2; 9 bases are shared with TRBD2. V shed 0 bases and J 7 bases; nucleotides not matched to a gene: 6. CDR3 length: 15 amino acids. The germline V gene has CDR1 DFQATT and CDR2 SNEGSKA (reference sequence). CDR3 loop: CSARERGGFHGELFF. CDR3 bases: TGCAGTGCTAGAGAGCGGGGGGGCTTTCACGGGGAGCTGTTTTTT.

This clonotype was seen ten or more times. This chain joins TRBV6-1 and TRBJ2-3; 9 bases line up with TRBD2. Germline V gene sequence: CDR1 MNHNS, CDR2 SASEGT. V lost 10 bases to trimming and J lost 6 bases; unmatched junction nucleotides: 17. The length of the CDR3 is 16 residues. CDR3 loop: CATLYSAGGPGDTQYF. DNA for the CDR3: TGTGCCACCCTCTACTCTGCGGGGGGGCCAGGGGATACGCAGTATTTT.

This clonotype was observed many times. J is TRBJ2-7 and V is TRBV6-1; 7 nucleotides agree with TRBD1. This CDR3 is 15 amino acids long. CDR1 is MNHNS and CDR2 is SASEGT in the germline V gene. V gave up 7 bases and J gave up 0 bases; unmatched junction bases: 9. The CDR3 sequence is CASTQARTGSYEQYF. The CDR3 DNA reads TGTGCCAGCACCCAAGCAAGGACAGGCTCCTACGAGCAGTACTTC.

This clonotype was recorded at least ten times. The rearrangement links TRBV20-1 to TRBJ2-7; no definite D call. Germline-derived CDR1 and CDR2 are DFQATT and SNEGSKA (reference sequence). The CDR3 is 13 amino acids. Trimming pared 4 bases from V and 7 bases from J, leaving 17 bases between. CDR3 sequence (DNA): TGCAGTGCTATGCCCCCGACCGAGAGGGAGCAGTACTTC. Its protein is CSAMPPTEREQYF.

This clonotype was seen ten or more times. The J gene is TRBJ1-2, the V gene TRBV20-1; 7 bases align to TRBD1. Germline loops: CDR1 DFQATT, CDR2 SNEGSKA (reference sequence). With V trimmed by 2 bases and J by 3 bases, 3 bases remained unmatched. The CDR3 runs 13 residues. In DNA form, the CDR3 reads TGCAGTGCTAGAAACAGGGGTGACTATGGCTACACCTTC. It encodes CSARNRGDYGYTF.

Many counts were recorded for this clonotype. The gene calls are TRBV11-2 and TRBJ2-1, with D uncertain. Germline loops: CDR1 SGHAT, CDR2 FQNNGV. V lost 3 bases, J lost 4 bases, and 7 bases lay in between. The CDR3 spans 13 residues. The CDR3 nucleotides are TGTGCCAGCAGCTTCACAGAGTACAATGAGCAGTTCTTC. Translating it yields CASSFTEYNEQFF.

V and J are TRBV12-3 or TRBV12-4 and TRBJ1-2, with TRBD1 identical over 7 bases. The CDR3 consists of 13 residues. Trimming cost V 4 bases and J 6 bases; bases outside gene matches: 5. CDR3 DNA: TGTGCCAGCAGTTACAGGGGTAGCCATGGCTACACCTTC. Translating it yields CASSYRGSHGYTF.

This clonotype was recorded at least ten times. The CDR3 sequence: CASSATTPSEAFF. CDR3 DNA: TGTGCCAGCAGCGCGACGACGCCCTCTGAAGCTTTCTTT. The V call is TRBV5-6, the J call TRBJ1-1; no reliable D call. There are 13 residues in the CDR3. V lost 4 bases and J lost 6, with 13 bases in between. CDR1 is SGHDT and CDR2 is YYEEEE in the germline V gene.

In the case of this clonotype: One base away lies a much larger clone, so this may be a sequencing read error. The rearrangement joins TRBV6-5 to TRBJ2-3; D gene unclear. The CDR3 runs to 15 residues. Germline values: CDR1 MNHEY, CDR2 SVGAGI. V lost 6 bases and J 2 bases, leaving 15 bases between the germline ends. CDR3 residues: CASRLLQRFTDTQYF. CDR3 coding DNA: TGTGCCAGCAGATTACTGCAGAGATTCACAGATACGCAGTATTTT.

The chain has TRBV12-3 or TRBV12-4 and TRBJ2-7, with 8 bases lining up with TRBD1. V trimming: 1 base; J trimming: 2 bases; junction bases outside the gene matches: 7. CDR3 length: 16 amino acids. The CDR3 sequence is CASSLDRGSQPYEQYF. CDR3 bases: TGTGCCAGCAGTTTAGACAGGGGGAGCCAACCCTACGAGCAGTACTTC.

This clonotype was detected ten times or more. The J gene is TRBJ1-1, the V gene TRBV18, with D possibly matching TRBD1 (5 bases). Germline CDR1 and CDR2: KGHSH and LQKENI. The V gene lost 4 bases and the J gene lost 0 bases, with 15 bases spanning the gap. This CDR3 region has 16 residues. CDR3 loop: CASSLDQGGLNTEAFF. The CDR3 bases are TGTGCCAGCTCACTCGACCAGGGAGGTCTGAACACTGAAGCTTTCTTT. Variable domain in full (rest from reference TRBV18 and TRBJ1-1): NAGVMQNPRHLVRRRGQEARLRCSPMKGHSHVYWYRQLPEEGLKFMVYLQKENIIDESGMPKERFSAEFPKEGPSILRIQQVVRGDSAAYFCASSLDQGGLNTEAFFGQGTRLTVV.

This clonotype was seen repeatedly, ten times or more. The chain carries TRBV7-9 and TRBJ2-7; D uncertain. This CDR3 contains 13 residues. CDR1 is SEHNR, CDR2 FQNEAQ, per germline (reference sequence). Trimming took 2 bases from V and 5 from J, leaving 10 bases between them. The CDR3 sequence: CASSLLLWNEQYF. Here the CDR3 DNA reads TGTGCCAGCAGCTTACTTTTATGGAACGAGCAGTACTTC.

This chain links TRBV9 with TRBJ2-6; 11 positions match TRBD1. V lost 0 bases to trimming and J lost 1 base; unmatched junction nucleotides: 12. The germline V gene encodes CDR1 SGDLS and CDR2 YYNGEE. This CDR3 is 21 amino acids long. The CDR3 sequence: CASSVAPSGDRGMSGANVLTF. The CDR3 DNA is TGTGCCAGCAGCGTAGCTCCATCGGGGGACAGGGGGATGTCTGGGGCCAACGTCCTGACTTTC.

The chain links TRBV11-2 to TRBJ2-1, with a weak D call TRBD2 (5 bases). The CDR3 extends over 13 amino acids. CDR1 and CDR2 from the germline V gene are SGHAT and FQNNGV. Trimming stripped 5 bases from V and 13 bases from J, with 18 bases between. The CDR3 DNA sequence: TGTGCCAGCAGCCCTCTGAGGGAGAATGGTCAGTTCTTC. This translates into CASSPLRENGQFF. Using reference TRBV11-2 and TRBJ2-1 for the parts outside the CDR3, the full variable domain is EAGVAQSPRYKIIEKRQSVAFWCNPISGHATLYWYQQILGQGPKLLIQFQNNGVVDDSQLPKDRFSAERLKGVDSTLKIQPAKLEDSAVYLCASSPLRENGQFFGPGTRLTVL.

As regards this clonotype: A much larger clone sits a single nucleotide away, making a read error possible. The CDR3 reads CASSQGGGRDSPPHF. CDR3 bases: TGTGCCAGCAGCCAGGGTGGAGGGAGAGACTCACCCCCCCACTTT. The chain is built from TRBV6-1 and TRBJ1-6; a possible D gene is TRBD1 (5 bases). Germline values: CDR1 MNHNS, CDR2 SASEGT. The CDR3 has 15 residues.

This clonotype has at least ten counts. The chain carries TRBV2 and TRBJ2-7; TRBD1 matches at 7 bases. The germline V gene has CDR1 SNHLY and CDR2 FYNNEI. This CDR3 comprises 14 residues. J lost 0 bases, V lost 7 bases, and 6 bases had no gene match. The CDR3 coding sequence is TGTGCCAGCACTAAACAGGGGAGCTCCTACGAGCAGTACTTC. It codes for CASTKQGSSYEQYF. Full variable domain (rest looked up from reference TRBV2 and TRBJ2-7): EPEVTQTPSHQVTQMGQEVILRCVPISNHLYFYWYRQILGQKVEFLVSFYNNEISEKSEIFDDQFSVERPDGSNFTLKIRSTKLEDSAMYFCASTKQGSSYEQYFGPGTRLTVT.

This clonotype appeared many times. The chain has TRBV12-3 or TRBV12-4 and TRBJ2-1; 9 nucleotides agree with TRBD2. The CDR3 runs to 15 residues. V was clipped by 5 bases and J by 4 bases; unmatched bases: 6. The CDR3 region is CASSTYSGSYNEQFF. CDR3 DNA sequence: TGTGCCAGCAGTACCTATAGCGGGAGTTACAATGAGCAGTTCTTC.

This clonotype was found a few times. CDR3 loop: CASSLRDREGTQYF. Written as DNA, the CDR3 is TGTGCCAGCAGCCTCCGGGACAGGGAGGGGACCCAGTACTTC. This sequence joins TRBV12-3 or TRBV12-4 and TRBJ2-5; the match to TRBD1 covers 9 bases. With 6 bases clipped from V and 7 bases from J, the junction kept 9 bases outside the gene matches. The CDR3 totals 14 residues.

This clonotype was found many times. This chain joins TRBV5-4 and TRBJ2-5, with D perhaps being TRBD1 or TRBD2 (6 bases each). CDR1 and CDR2 from the germline V gene are SGHNT and YYREEE (reference sequence). Between the trimmed V and J ends, which lost 3 bases and 5 bases, there was a span of 14 bases. This CDR3 is 14 amino acids long. CDR3 loop: CASSSSRGGETQYF. DNA for the CDR3: TGTGCCAGCAGCTCTTCTAGAGGGGGGGAGACCCAGTACTTC.

This clonotype has at least ten counts. The chain is built from TRBV5-5 and TRBJ2-3; a possible D gene is TRBD2 (5 bases). Germline V gives CDR1 SGHKS, CDR2 YYEKEE (reference sequence). The CDR3 runs to 16 residues. V dropped 0 bases and J dropped 0 bases, with 11 bases sitting between them. CDR3 bases: TGTGCCAGCAGCTTGGCGGAGGCAGTGAGCACAGATACGCAGTATTTT. This translates into CASSLAEAVSTDTQYF.

This rearrangement joins TRBV5-1 to TRBJ2-7; D possibly corresponds to TRBD1 (5 bases). This CDR3 has 13 residues. Trimming shortened V by 3 bases and J by 4 bases, and 11 bases separated the two germline ends. CDR1 is SGHRS, CDR2 YFSETQ, per germline. CDR3 DNA: TGCGCCAGCAGCTGGGGCTCGATTTACGAGCAGTACTTC. Amino acid sequence: CASSWGSIYEQYF.

At least ten counts were recorded for this clonotype. J is TRBJ2-3 and V is TRBV7-9, with 9 bases that match TRBD2. Germline CDR1 and CDR2: SEHNR and FQNEAQ (reference sequence). The V gene end was trimmed by 5 bases and the J gene end by 3 bases; junction bases not matched to a gene: 6. This CDR3 is 15 amino acids long. This chain's CDR3 is CASSPRLAATDTQYF. CDR3 in DNA: TGTGCCAGCAGCCCAAGACTAGCGGCGACAGATACGCAGTATTTT. The variable domain in full, completed from reference TRBV7-9 and TRBJ2-3, reads DTGVSQNPRHKITKRGQNVTFRCDPISEHNRLYWYRQTLGQGPEFLTYFQNEAQLEKSRLLSDRFSAERPKGSFSTLEIQRTEQGDSAMYLCASSPRLAATDTQYFGPGTRLTVL.

This clonotype has at least ten counts. The CDR3 DNA reads TGTGCCAGCAGCCAAAACCCCCGGGAAAAACTGTTTTTT. The encoded protein is CASSQNPREKLFF. The chain employs TRBV3-1 and TRBJ1-4; D is ambiguous. V lost 2 bases and J lost 8, with 9 bases in between. This CDR3 contains 13 residues. Germline CDR1 reads LGHDT; CDR2 reads YNNKEL (reference sequence).

This clonotype was observed many times. The chain recombines TRBV30 with TRBJ1-5, with D perhaps TRBD1 (6 bases). The CDR3 runs to 14 residues. The V end lost 2 bases, the J end lost 0 bases, and 8 bases lay between the germline ends. CDR1 and CDR2 from the germline V gene are GTSNPN and SVGIG (reference sequence). CDR3 DNA: TGTGCCTGGAGTAGGGGGGGTAGCAATCAGCCCCAGCATTTT. This codes for CAWSRGGSNQPQHF.